This TCR beta chain was captured in a study of T cell repertoires in cytomegalovirus infection. Study background: Public TCR beta signature analysis indicated the presence of both CMV infection and matching HLA type.

TCRdb re-called the reads with MiXCR, one entry per CDR3 protein. Of around 740,000 distinct CDR3 sequences in the sample, less than 40% were seen once. Trimming removed 4 bases at V and 4 bases at J, with 28 bases between. In germline, CDR1 is LGHDT, CDR2 YNNKEL (reference sequence). CDR3 length: 19 residues. Study outcomes and limitations: There were carriers of CMV plus the relevant HLA, and cumulative public TCR beta family frequency identified them.

This clonotype was picked up a small number of times. The antigen is not known. The chain links TRBV3-1 to TRBJ1-2, with D tentatively TRBD1 (6 bases). The sequence derives from a human donor in good health (CMV status not recorded). Some clones in this sample may be carry-over from other donors' samples. Specimen: PBMCs. The CDR3 loop is CASSRLNFEQGSPSYGYTF. Here the CDR3 DNA reads TGTGCCAGCAGCCGACTAAATTTCGAACAGGGTTCACCCTCCTATGGCTACACCTTC. Full variable domain (outside the CDR3, taken from reference TRBV3-1 and TRBJ1-2): DTAVSQTPKYLVTQMGNDKSIKCEQNLGHDTMYWYKQDSKKFLKIMFSYNNKELIINETVPNRFSPKSPDKAHLNLHINSLELGDSAVYFCASSRLNFEQGSPSYGYTFGSGTRLTVV.